What follows are 14 T cell receptor beta chains derived from one specimen sequenced in a study of blood T cells in healthy people across ages. A second PCR, run for roughly 7 to 11 cycles, used a sample-barcoded 5' primer plus a J-beta primer mix. TCRdb re-derived calls from the 5' RACE reads in MiXCR, one entry per CDR3 protein. The table has about 1.4 million distinct CDR3 sequences, approximately 59% seen once. The sequenced material came from blood. The source is a young man in good health.

The genes are TRBV12-3 or TRBV12-4 and TRBJ1-1, with 7 bases identical to TRBD1. This CDR3 spans 14 amino acids. The trim removed 5 bases at V and 7 bases at J, leaving 10 bases unmatched. CDR3 sequence: CASSPGGGVGEAFF. DNA for the CDR3: TGTGCCAGCAGTCCCGGAGGGGGCGTAGGTGAAGCTTTCTTT.

The chain uses TRBV9 and TRBJ2-5, with a possible D match to TRBD2 (6 bases). Germline CDR1 reads SGDLS; CDR2 reads YYNGEE. Trimming took 4 bases from V and 11 from J, leaving 24 bases between them. This CDR3 comprises 15 residues. CDR3 sequence (DNA): TGTGCCAGCAGCCCCCAGGGACTGCCTAGTATGGAGCAGTACTTC. This encodes CASSPQGLPSMEQYF.

The chain couples TRBV7-9 to TRBJ1-6; weak D call: TRBD1 (6 bases). V lost 2 bases and J lost 3, with 20 bases in between. The germline gives CDR1 SEHNR, CDR2 FQNEAQ (reference sequence). The length of the CDR3 is 19 residues. The CDR3 here is CASSLHETGLDFYNSPLHF. The CDR3 coding sequence is TGTGCCAGCAGCTTACATGAGACAGGACTTGACTTCTATAATTCACCCCTCCACTTT.

The rearrangement links TRBV29-1 to TRBJ1-1; possibly TRBD1 for D (6 bases). Germline V gene data show CDR1 as SQVTM and CDR2 as ANQGSEA. V gave up 3 bases and J gave up 3 bases, with 14 bases separating them. This CDR3 has 14 amino acids. The CDR3 nucleotides read TGCAGCGTTGAGGTTCGGGGGCAAGACACTGAAGCTTTCTTT. Its protein product is CSVEVRGQDTEAFF. Variable domain in full (rest from reference TRBV29-1 and TRBJ1-1): SAVISQKPSRDICQRGTSLTIQCQVDSQVTMMFWYRQQPGQSLTLIATANQGSEATYESGFVIDKFPISRPNLTFSTLTVSNMSPEDSSIYLCSVEVRGQDTEAFFGQGTRLTVV.

The rearrangement uses TRBV3-1 and TRBJ2-1; 7 bases map to TRBD2. Trimming cost V 0 bases and J 2 bases; bases outside gene matches: 10. CDR1 LGHDT and CDR2 YNNKEL come from the germline V gene (reference sequence). This CDR3 spans 18 amino acids. DNA of the CDR3: TGTGCCAGCAGCCAAGATAAGGGTGTGGGGGGGACCTACAATGAGCAGTTCTTC. This translates into CASSQDKGVGGTYNEQFF.

J is TRBJ1-2 and V is TRBV3-1; D uncertain. This CDR3 contains 14 residues. V was shortened by 2 bases and J by 1 base, with 8 bases between the two germline ends. From germline, CDR1 is LGHDT and CDR2 YNNKEL (reference sequence). CDR3: CASSQPHLNYGYTF. The CDR3 coding sequence is TGTGCCAGCAGCCAACCGCACCTTAACTATGGCTACACCTTC.

This clonotype has a single count. V gene TRBV24-1 combines with J gene TRBJ2-7; no clear D gene. CDR3 length equals 12 residues. Germline values: CDR1 KGHDR, CDR2 SFDVKD. V was trimmed by 8 bases and J by 7 bases, leaving 14 bases between them. For the CDR3, the DNA is TGTGCCACCAATAGGGCAGTGGATGAGCAGTACTTC. Translation: CATNRAVDEQYF.

The J gene is TRBJ2-5, the V gene TRBV7-9; the D gene is possibly TRBD1 (7 bases). Germline-derived CDR1 and CDR2 are SEHNR and FQNEAQ (reference sequence). The germline V and J ends were trimmed by 5 bases and 1 base, with 14 bases remaining between them. The CDR3 loop spans 15 amino acids. The CDR3 is CASSRGTVPQETQYF. CDR3 nucleotides: TGTGCCAGCAGCCGCGGGACAGTTCCCCAAGAGACCCAGTACTTC.

The genes are TRBV7-9 and TRBJ1-1; D call uncertain. This CDR3 is 13 amino acids long. The V gene lost 5 bases and the J gene lost 6 bases, with 13 bases spanning the gap. Germline V CDR1 and CDR2: SEHNR, FQNEAQ (reference sequence). CDR3 sequence: CASSISDGAEAFF. The CDR3 region has the DNA TGTGCCAGCAGCATTAGCGATGGCGCTGAAGCTTTCTTT.

A single count supports this clonotype. This chain uses TRBV3-1 with TRBJ2-7, with no clear D. Germline V gene sequence: CDR1 LGHDT, CDR2 YNNKEL (reference sequence). The CDR3 sequence is 12 residues long. V was trimmed by 4 bases and J by 3 bases, leaving 7 bases between them. The CDR3 loop reads CASSRLRYEQYF. CDR3 in DNA: TGTGCCAGCAGCCGCCTCCGCTACGAGCAGTACTTC.

V usage is TRBV27 and J usage is TRBJ2-1; possibly TRBD2 for D (6 bases). Germline loops: CDR1 MNHEY, CDR2 SMNVEV (reference sequence). This CDR3 region has 13 residues. V was clipped by 0 bases and J by 8 bases, with 8 bases between them. Here the CDR3 DNA reads TGTGCCAGCAGTTTATCGGCGGGGTATGAGCAGTTCTTC. It encodes CASSLSAGYEQFF.

This clonotype was counted between two and nine times. The rearrangement joins TRBV10-3 to TRBJ2-6, with D possibly TRBD1 on 6 matching bases. The CDR3 covers 16 residues. V was clipped by 6 bases and J by 0 bases, with 12 bases between them. Per germline, CDR1 ENHRY and CDR2 SYGVKD. CDR3 DNA sequence: TGTGCCATCAGGGACAGTGGAAACTCTGGGGCCAACGTCCTGACTTTC. Its protein product is CAIRDSGNSGANVLTF.

J is TRBJ1-4 and V is TRBV7-8; the D gene is possibly TRBD1 (5 bases). V was clipped by 4 bases and J by 7 bases, with 13 bases between them. The CDR3 covers 14 residues. Looked up from germline, CDR1 is SGHVS and CDR2 is FQNEAQ. Here the CDR3 reads CASSSRRDFEKLFF. Written as DNA, the CDR3 is TGTGCCAGCAGCTCCAGGCGGGACTTTGAAAAACTGTTTTTT.

The CDR3 region is CAIRGLDYEQYF. CDR3 in DNA: TGTGCCATACGGGGACTAGACTACGAGCAGTACTTC. J is TRBJ2-7 and V is TRBV10-3; 8 bases agree with TRBD2. V gave up 9 bases and J gave up 3 bases; unmatched junction bases: 4. The CDR3 runs to 12 residues. Per germline, CDR1 ENHRY and CDR2 SYGVKD.